Listed below are T cell receptor beta chains from one sample, sequenced in a study of identical twins. TCRdb redid the calling of the 5' RACE reads with MiXCR, one entry per CDR3 protein. The data show 500,000 to 600,000 distinct CDR3 sequences, around 20% seen once. A further study also used this sample, focusing on T cells expressing NK-cell markers.

The material sequenced was CD4+ T cells sorted from blood. The receptors here all came from a woman aged 18-29 years in good health. CDR3s include the opening cysteine and the closing phenylalanine or tryptophan. The D gene is left open where the match is weak. Where a row states a size, it is once, few, many or the class of an expanded clone; other rows omit it.

TRBJ2-2 | NA | 14 | NA | TRBV11-2 | CASSFGLNTGELFF | TGTGCCAGCAGCTTTGGGCTGAACACCGGGGAGCTGTTTTTT
TRBJ2-1 | few | 14 | TRBD2 | TRBV12-3/TRBV12-4 | CASSLAGGRVEQFF | TGTGCCAGCAGTTTGGCGGGAGGGCGTGTTGAGCAGTTCTTC
TRBJ2-5 | few | 13 | NA | TRBV20-1 | CSASVGVQETQYF | TGCAGTGCTTCCGTGGGGGTCCAAGAGACCCAGTACTTC
TRBJ2-2 | NA | 12 | NA | TRBV6-6 | CASRYSTGELFF | TGTGCCAGCAGATACAGTACCGGGGAGCTGTTTTTT
TRBJ2-3 | few | 13 | NA | TRBV10-3 | CAISELPLDTQYF | TGTGCCATCAGTGAACTGCCATTGGATACGCAGTATTTT
TRBJ2-1 | few | 15 | TRBD2 | TRBV12-3/TRBV12-4 | CASSWSGLALNEQFF | TGTGCCAGCAGCTGGTCTGGACTAGCACTGAATGAGCAGTTCTTC
TRBJ1-2 | many | 15 | NA | TRBV12-3/TRBV12-4 | CASSQGPPGDYGYTF | TGTGCCAGCAGCCAGGGACCTCCTGGTGACTATGGCTACACCTTC
TRBJ1-5 | NA | 12 | TRBD1 | TRBV20-1 | CSARTGDQHQHF | TGCAGTGCCAGGACAGGGGATCAGCACCAGCATTTT
TRBJ2-1 | NA | 13 | TRBD2 | TRBV6-6 | CASSLLAANEQFF | TGTGCCAGCAGTCTACTAGCGGCCAATGAGCAGTTCTTC
TRBJ2-4 | NA | 16 | NA | TRBV19 | CASSIWVQAAKNIQYF | TGTGCCAGTAGTATTTGGGTACAGGCAGCCAAAAACATTCAGTACTTC
TRBJ2-7 | many | 14 | NA | TRBV5-1 | CASSFTGSSYEQYF | TGTGCCAGCAGTTTCACCGGATCCTCCTACGAGCAGTACTTC
TRBJ2-1 | NA | 13 | NA | TRBV2 | CASMSQLRSEQFF | TGTGCCAGCATGTCCCAATTGCGTAGTGAGCAGTTCTTC
TRBJ1-2 | NA | 14 | NA | TRBV28 | CASSLLAGADGYTF | TGTGCCAGCAGTTTATTGGCAGGGGCGGATGGCTACACCTTC
TRBJ1-1 | few | 15 | TRBD1 | TRBV5-6 | CASSLPGQGRAEAFF | TGTGCCAGCAGCTTACCGGGACAGGGGAGGGCTGAAGCTTTCTTT
TRBJ2-1 | NA | 16 | NA | TRBV12-3/TRBV12-4 | CASRTGGLSSYNEQFF | TGTGCCAGCAGGACGGGGGGCTTAAGCTCCTACAATGAGCAGTTCTTC
TRBJ2-7 | once | 14 | TRBD1 | TRBV27 | CASRFFDRAGEQYF | TGTGCCAGCAGATTCTTTGACAGGGCGGGCGAGCAGTACTTC
TRBJ2-7 | many | 12 | NA | TRBV12-3/TRBV12-4 | CASSSGTYEQYF | TGTGCCAGCAGTTCCGGGACCTACGAGCAGTACTTC
TRBJ1-2 | many | 14 | NA | TRBV20-1 | CSAGHVPPTYGYTF | TGCAGTGCCGGACATGTGCCTCCTACCTATGGCTACACCTTC
TRBJ2-5 | few | 13 | NA | TRBV29-1 | CSVGLVGEGTQYF | TGCAGCGTTGGGTTGGTAGGGGAAGGGACCCAGTACTTC
TRBJ2-7 | NA | 13 | NA | TRBV5-6 | CASSSSFSYEQYF | TGTGCCAGCAGTTCCTCCTTCTCCTACGAGCAGTACTTC
TRBJ2-5 | NA | 11 | NA | TRBV20-1 | CSATVVETQYF | TGCAGTGCTACGGTAGTAGAGACCCAGTACTTC
TRBJ2-1 | NA | 11 | NA | TRBV3-1 | CASSHPGEQFF | TGTGCCAGCAGCCATCCGGGTGAGCAGTTCTTC
TRBJ2-7 | few | 14 | NA | TRBV10-3 | CAISGYRGRQEQYF | TGTGCCATCAGTGGTTACAGAGGGCGACAGGAGCAGTACTTC
TRBJ2-3 | few | 17 | TRBD2 | TRBV20-1 | CSARLLGSGGAGDTQYF | TGCAGTGCTAGACTCTTAGGCAGCGGGGGGGCCGGAGATACGCAGTATTTT
TRBJ1-1 | NA | 14 | NA | TRBV7-9 | CASSFMGGNTEAFF | TGTGCCAGCAGCTTCATGGGGGGCAACACTGAAGCTTTCTTT
TRBJ2-7 | NA | 14 | TRBD1 | TRBV5-1 | CASSLGGQGAEQYF | TGCGCCAGCAGCTTGGGCGGACAGGGGGCCGAGCAGTACTTC
TRBJ2-1 | NA | 15 | TRBD1 | TRBV7-2 | CASSPRQGMVNEQFF | TGTGCCAGCAGCCCTCGACAGGGAATGGTCAATGAGCAGTTCTTC
TRBJ2-1 | NA | 14 | NA | TRBV5-4 | CASSLAHLGDEQFF | TGTGCCAGCAGCTTGGCCCACCTGGGAGATGAGCAGTTCTTC
TRBJ2-7 | once | 13 | NA | TRBV5-5 | CASSLQGWSEQYF | TGTGCCAGCAGCTTACAGGGTTGGAGCGAGCAGTACTTC
TRBJ2-1 | NA | 12 | NA | TRBV29-1 | CSVARDPTLQFF | TGCAGCGTAGCACGGGACCCCACCTTACAGTTCTTC
TRBJ2-2 | NA | 17 | TRBD2 | TRBV20-1 | CSARDQGAGGRTGELFF | TGCAGTGCTAGAGATCAGGGTGCGGGGGGGAGAACCGGGGAGCTGTTTTTT
TRBJ2-1 | many | 14 | NA | TRBV11-1 | CASGEWTGDNEQFF | TGTGCCAGTGGGGAGTGGACGGGAGACAATGAGCAGTTCTTC
TRBJ2-1 | few | 15 | NA | TRBV3-1 | CASSQEGGVYNEQFF | TGTGCCAGCAGCCAAGAGGGGGGCGTCTACAATGAGCAGTTCTTC
TRBJ2-3 | NA | 14 | NA | TRBV25-1 | CASSVYGHGGTQYF | TGTGCCAGCAGTGTCTACGGACATGGTGGTACGCAGTATTTT
TRBJ2-7 | NA | 15 | NA | TRBV5-1 | CASSFGTPRTDEQYF | TGCGCCAGCAGCTTCGGGACCCCTCGGACCGACGAGCAGTACTTC
TRBJ2-5 | NA | 15 | NA | TRBV7-9 | CASSTQDSFQETQYF | TGTGCCAGCAGCACCCAGGACAGTTTCCAAGAGACCCAGTACTTC
TRBJ2-1 | NA | 15 | NA | TRBV10-3 | CAISLRAEGDNEQFF | TGTGCCATCAGCCTGCGAGCGGAGGGGGACAATGAGCAGTTCTTC
TRBJ2-1 | few | 14 | NA | TRBV10-1 | CASSTGTRVTEQFF | TGCGCCAGCAGTACAGGGACAAGGGTTACCGAGCAGTTCTTC
TRBJ2-5 | few | 15 | NA | TRBV5-1 | CASSLGPLTLETQYF | TGCGCCAGCAGCTTGGGCCCCCTGACCCTAGAGACCCAGTACTTC
TRBJ1-2 | once | 13 | NA | TRBV6-5 | CASSYSTGKGYTF | TGTGCCAGCAGTTACTCGACCGGGAAGGGCTACACCTTC
TRBJ1-2 | few | 17 | NA | TRBV10-3 | CAISEGVGSRGDYGYTF | TGTGCCATCAGTGAAGGTGTTGGTTCGCGAGGTGACTATGGCTACACCTTC
TRBJ1-4 | few | 10 | NA | TRBV12-3/TRBV12-4 | CASSGEKLFF | TGTGCCAGCAGTGGTGAAAAACTGTTTTTT
TRBJ2-1 | NA | 13 | NA | TRBV6-1 | CASSGVVYNEQFF | TGTGCCAGCAGCGGGGTAGTTTACAATGAGCAGTTCTTC
TRBJ1-1 | NA | 16 | NA | TRBV12-3/TRBV12-4 | CASSLGGQTQNTEAFF | TGTGCCAGCAGTTTAGGCGGCCAGACTCAGAACACTGAAGCTTTCTTT
TRBJ1-4 | once | 15 | TRBD1 | TRBV6-1 | CATQDRGRPNEKLFF | TGTGCCACCCAAGACAGGGGTCGGCCTAATGAAAAACTGTTTTTT
TRBJ1-1 | NA | 14 | NA | TRBV5-1 | CASSSQGGSAEAFF | TGCGCCAGCAGCTCCCAGGGCGGGTCGGCTGAAGCTTTCTTT
TRBJ1-1 | NA | 14 | NA | TRBV12-3/TRBV12-4 | CASSPHSRRTEAFF | TGTGCCAGCAGTCCCCATAGCCGACGAACTGAAGCTTTCTTT
TRBJ1-2 | few | 12 | NA | TRBV9 | CASSPQLHGYTF | TGTGCCAGCTCCCCCCAGCTACATGGCTACACCTTC
TRBJ2-1 | NA | 12 | TRBD2 | TRBV6-6 | CASSYGGEYPFF | TGTGCCAGCAGTTACGGGGGGGAGTACCCGTTCTTC